The present entry profiles one T cell receptor (beta chain) with its context. These data originate in a study of identical twins. Germline-derived CDR1 and CDR2 are MGHRA and YSYEKL. Trimming removed 5 bases at V and 2 bases at J, with 14 bases between. CDR3 size: 15 residues. One entry per CDR3 protein, called by TCRdb with MiXCR from the 5' RACE reads. The table lists approximately 700,000 distinct CDR3 sequences, 15% to 20% of them singletons, with 10% to 15% in the top ten. Separately, the same data were catalogued under a study of T cells expressing NK-cell markers. From that report: In the group of eight sequenced donors, seven were HCMV-seropositive and one was seronegative.

Sequencing input: PBMCs. The receptor comes from a woman between 18 and 29 years old in good health. The chain joins TRBV4-1 to TRBJ2-3, with D possibly being TRBD1 or TRBD2 (5 bases each). CDR3 in amino acids: CASSFTGRHTDTQYF. The CDR3 nucleotides read TGCGCCAGCAGCTTTACGGGACGACACACAGATACGCAGTATTTT.